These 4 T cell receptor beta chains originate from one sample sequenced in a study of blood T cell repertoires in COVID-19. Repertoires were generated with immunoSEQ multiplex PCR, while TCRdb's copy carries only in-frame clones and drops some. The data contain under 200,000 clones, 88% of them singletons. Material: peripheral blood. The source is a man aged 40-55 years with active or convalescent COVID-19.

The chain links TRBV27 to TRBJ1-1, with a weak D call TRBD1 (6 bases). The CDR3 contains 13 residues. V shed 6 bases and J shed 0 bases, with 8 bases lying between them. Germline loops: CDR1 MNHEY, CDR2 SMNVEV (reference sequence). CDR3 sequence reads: CASSWDMNTEAFF. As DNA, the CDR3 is TGTGCCAGCAGCTGGGACATGAACACTGAAGCTTTCTTT.

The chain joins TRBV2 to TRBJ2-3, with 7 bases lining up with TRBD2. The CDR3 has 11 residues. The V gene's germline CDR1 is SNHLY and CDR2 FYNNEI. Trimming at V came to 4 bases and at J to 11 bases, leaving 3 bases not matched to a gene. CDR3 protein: CASSGRGEQYF. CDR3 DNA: TGTGCCAGCAGTGGTCGGGGGGAGCAGTATTTT.

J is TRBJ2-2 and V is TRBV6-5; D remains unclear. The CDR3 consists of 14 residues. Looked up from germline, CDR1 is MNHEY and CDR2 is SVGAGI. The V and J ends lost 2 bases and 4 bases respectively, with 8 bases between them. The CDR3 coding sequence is TGTGCCAGCAGTTACCGTAGAGCCACCGGGGAGCTGTTTTTT. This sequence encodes CASSYRRATGELFF.

Written as DNA, the CDR3 is TGTGCCAGCAGCCCATCCCGGGACAGGGGATGGGGCTACACCTTC. It translates to CASSPSRDRGWGYTF. The chain uses TRBV3-1 (or the pseudogene TRBV3-2) and TRBJ1-2, with 10 bases that match TRBD1. CDR3 size: 15 residues. The ends lost 4 bases at V and 8 bases at J; junction bases unmatched: 10. Germline V gene lookup returns CDR1 LGHDT and CDR2 YNNKEL (reference sequence).